This TCR beta chain was recorded in a study of CD8 T cells in Susac syndrome. Study as a whole: Patients with Susac syndrome were therapy-naive, on corticosteroids, or on intravenous immunoglobulin alone at blood draw. The study's findings and limits: Regarding the TCR sequencing and HLA analysis, the study admitted that a relatively small number of individuals were involved.

Concerning this clonotype itself: The antigen is undetermined.

The CDR3 runs to 13 residues. The V gene lost 4 bases and the J gene lost 3 bases, with 10 bases spanning the gap. The germline gives CDR1 SEHNR, CDR2 FQNEAQ (reference sequence). RNA was extracted with the RNeasy kit, and a quantity of about 0.45 to 1 ug was reverse transcribed using random hexamers. MiXCR was run by TCRdb on the immunoSEQ multiplex PCR reads, yielding one entry per CDR3 protein. The profile shows some 68,000 distinct CDR3 sequences, 93% of them singletons. Sequencing targeted TCR beta in blood CD8+ and CD4+ T cells. The authors negatively isolated CD8+ and CD4+ T cells and FACS-enriched TEMRA cells.

The sequence was obtained from a human donor with Susac syndrome. V usage is TRBV7-9 and J usage is TRBJ2-7; D assignment may be TRBD1 or TRBD2 (5 bases each). Source material: CD4+ T cells from PBMCs. The DNA for the CDR3 is TGTGCCAGCAGCTCAAGGGACCTCTACGAGCAGTACTTC. It is translated as CASSSRDLYEQYF.